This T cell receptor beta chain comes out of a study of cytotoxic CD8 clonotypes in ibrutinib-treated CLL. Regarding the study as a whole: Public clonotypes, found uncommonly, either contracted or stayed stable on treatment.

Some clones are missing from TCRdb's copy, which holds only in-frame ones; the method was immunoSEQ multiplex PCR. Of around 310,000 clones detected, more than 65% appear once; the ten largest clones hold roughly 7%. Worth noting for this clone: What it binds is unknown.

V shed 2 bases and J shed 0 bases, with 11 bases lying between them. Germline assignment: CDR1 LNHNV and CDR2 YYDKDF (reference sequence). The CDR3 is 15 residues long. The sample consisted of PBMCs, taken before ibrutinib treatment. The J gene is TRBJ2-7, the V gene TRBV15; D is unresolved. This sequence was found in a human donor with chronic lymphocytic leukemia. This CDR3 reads CATSRTSVISYEQYF. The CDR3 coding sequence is TGTGCCACCAGCAGAACCAGCGTGATCTCCTACGAGCAGTACTTC.